This T cell receptor beta chain was profiled in a study of prognosis after radiotherapy for stage I lung cancer. Across the study: The study deemed all of its non-small cell lung cancer patients medically inoperable.

From genomic DNA, TCR beta CDR3 was amplified by two-round multiplex PCR. First-round PCR employed TRBV- and TRBJ-specific primers for each gene. TCRdb reprocessed the multiplex PCR reads with MiXCR, giving one entry per CDR3 protein. The profile covers 30,000 to 35,000 distinct CDR3 sequences, with around half appearing a single time and about 15% taken by the ten largest. This CDR3 has 13 residues. V lost 7 bases, J lost 10 bases, and 17 bases lay in between. The germline V gene has CDR1 MNHNS and CDR2 SASEGT. On this clonotype: This clone may be a read error of a much larger clone one base away.

The clonotype was recovered from a donor aged 50 or older with non-small cell lung cancer. The source was PBMCs, collected before or after stereotactic body radiation therapy (not recorded which). The chain employs TRBV6-1 and TRBJ2-1; a possible D gene is TRBD1 (5 bases). For the CDR3, the DNA is TGTGCCAGCATCCACTCGATGCCAGGGGAGCAGTTCTTC. Translation: CASIHSMPGEQFF.